The 21 T cell receptor beta chains presented below share a single source sample, sequenced in a study of a mutant IDH1 vaccine in newly diagnosed glioma. Their recognized antigens are unknown. Regarding time point: week 35, safety follow-up. What each vaccine dose contained was 300 ug of mutant IDH1 20-mer peptide, accompanied by topical imiquimod. Only in-frame clones appear in the TCRdb table, and some are missing; sequencing was by immunoSEQ multiplex PCR. The sample yields 40,000 to 50,000 clones, 85% to 90% seen once. This sample comprised PBMCs, obtained from a glioma patient whose treatment included an IDH1 peptide vaccine. The receptor source for this set is a man aged 35 to 55 with glioma.

The rearrangement uses TRBV15 and TRBJ2-1; the match to TRBD1 covers 8 bases. There are 18 residues in the CDR3. J gave up 0 bases and V 1 base, and 8 bases lay outside the gene matches. Germline V gene lookup returns CDR1 LNHNV and CDR2 YYDKDF (reference sequence). CDR3 DNA: TGTGCCACCAGCAGAGGCAGGGGGCCTTCACGCTCCTACAATGAGCAGTTCTTC. Its translation: CATSRGRGPSRSYNEQFF.

This chain links TRBV5-4 with TRBJ1-6; maybe TRBD1 (5 bases). V was shortened by 10 bases and J by 10 bases, with 15 bases between the two germline ends. Germline loops: CDR1 SGHNT, CDR2 YYREEE (reference sequence). The CDR3 contains 12 residues. CDR3 DNA sequence: TGTGCCTTCCAGGGAACCCGCTCACCCCTCCACTTT. This gives the protein CAFQGTRSPLHF.

This rearrangement joins TRBV29-1 to TRBJ2-7, with D maybe TRBD1 (5 bases). The CDR3 consists of 10 residues. CDR1 SQVTM and CDR2 ANQGSEA come from the germline V gene. V was cut by 4 bases and J by 4 bases, with 5 bases left in between. The CDR3, as DNA: TGCAGCGTTGGACAGTACGAGCAGTACTTC. This translates into CSVGQYEQYF.

The table lists this clone with a count of one. This chain uses TRBV28 with TRBJ1-3, with D tentatively TRBD1 (6 bases). Germline CDR1 and CDR2: MDHEN and SYDVKM. V was clipped by 5 bases and J by 2 bases, with 10 bases between them. The CDR3 has 14 residues. As DNA, the CDR3 is TGTGCCAGCAGTGCAACAGGGACTGGAAACACCATATATTTT. This codes for CASSATGTGNTIYF.

The V and J genes are TRBV10-3 and TRBJ2-1; 10 bases are a match to TRBD1. Per germline, CDR1 ENHRY and CDR2 SYGVKD. V lost 2 bases, J lost 5 bases, and 6 bases stayed unmatched. CDR3 size: 16 residues. CDR3 nucleotides: TGTGCCATCAGTGAGCCCCGGACAGGGGGGGACAATGAGCAGTTCTTC. Protein product: CAISEPRTGGDNEQFF.

The chain carries TRBV28 and TRBJ1-5, with D tentatively TRBD1 (5 bases). V was trimmed by 6 bases and J by 2 bases, leaving 14 bases between them. Germline V gene lookup returns CDR1 MDHEN and CDR2 SYDVKM. The CDR3 length is 15 residues. The CDR3 DNA reads as TGTGCCAGCAGACTCGGGACTTTCGGCAATCAGCCCCAGCATTTT. It specifies CASRLGTFGNQPQHF.

The chain links TRBV12-5 to TRBJ2-3; D assignment may be TRBD1 or TRBD2 (6 bases each). This CDR3 has 15 amino acids. Germline V gene sequence: CDR1 LGHNT, CDR2 FRNRAP. Trimming took off 9 bases at V and 1 base at J, with 17 bases between the two ends. CDR3 region: CASPGHGGCTDTQYF. As DNA, the CDR3 is TGTGCTAGCCCCGGACACGGGGGCTGCACAGATACGCAGTATTTT.

The rearrangement links TRBV25-1 to TRBJ2-3; D is undetermined. Trimming pared 4 bases from V and 0 bases from J, leaving 14 bases between. CDR1 and CDR2 from the germline V gene are MGHDK and SYGVNS. CDR3 length: 16 amino acids. CDR3 sequence reads: CASSALIHSSTDTQYF. CDR3 bases: TGTGCCAGCAGTGCTCTGATTCATTCTAGCACAGATACGCAGTATTTT.

This chain uses TRBV19 with TRBJ2-1; unclear D gene. V lost 0 bases and J 13 bases, leaving 13 bases between the germline ends. Germline CDR1 reads LNHDA; CDR2 reads SQIVND (reference sequence). The CDR3 loop spans 13 amino acids. CDR3 DNA sequence: TGTGCCAGTAGTATAGACTGGACCTCCGAACAGTTCTTC. It encodes CASSIDWTSEQFF.

The chain employs TRBV6-1 and TRBJ1-6; D not certain. Between the trimmed V and J ends, which lost 6 bases and 4 bases, there was a span of 10 bases. The CDR3 extends over 14 amino acids. The V gene's germline CDR1 is MNHNS and CDR2 SASEGT. The CDR3 sequence: CASRVGLYNSPLHF. The CDR3 nucleotides read TGTGCCAGCAGGGTGGGATTGTATAATTCACCCCTCCACTTT.

This sequence joins TRBV7-2 and TRBJ2-5, with 9 bases aligning to TRBD1. Judging by the DNA end, TRBJ2-7 fits better; the J call may be wrong. Germline V CDR1 and CDR2: SGHTA, FQGNSA. This CDR3 has 14 residues. CDR3 DNA: TGTGCCAGCAGCACTACAGGGGGCCCCTACGAGCAGTACTTC. Protein product: CASSTTGGPYEQYF.

The chain uses TRBV2 and TRBJ2-5; D perhaps matches TRBD2 (6 bases). V was cut by 5 bases and J by 4 bases, with 14 bases left in between. Germline V gene data show CDR1 as SNHLY and CDR2 as FYNNEI. The CDR3 runs to 14 residues. CDR3 nucleotide sequence: TGTGCCAGCAGTACCGACCTCGGGGGAGAGACCCAGTACTTC. This gives the protein CASSTDLGGETQYF. Full variable domain (remainder filled in from reference TRBV2 and TRBJ2-5): EPEVTQTPSHQVTQMGQEVILRCVPISNHLYFYWYRQILGQKVEFLVSFYNNEISEKSEIFDDQFSVERPDGSNFTLKIRSTKLEDSAMYFCASSTDLGGETQYFGPGTRLLVL.

The V and J genes are TRBV19 and TRBJ1-3, with 9 bases fitting TRBD1. This CDR3 has 16 amino acids. After removal of 9 bases from V and 0 bases from J, the junction contained 9 bases not matched to a gene. The V gene's germline CDR1 is LNHDA and CDR2 SQIVND (reference sequence). CDR3 DNA: TGTGCCAGCTACCCGACAGGGGGAGGCTCTGGAAACACCATATATTTT. This gives the protein CASYPTGGGSGNTIYF. Full variable domain (missing parts from reference TRBV19 and TRBJ1-3): DGGITQSPKYLFRKEGQNVTLSCEQNLNHDAMYWYRQDPGQGLRLIYYSQIVNDFQKGDIAEGYSVSREKKESFPLTVTSAQKNPTAFYLCASYPTGGGSGNTIYFGEGSWLTVV.

The chain joins TRBV2 to TRBJ2-1; no clear D gene. V lost 5 bases to trimming and J lost 8 bases, with 16 bases between them. CDR3 size: 14 residues. Germline-derived CDR1 and CDR2 are SNHLY and FYNNEI. For the CDR3, the DNA is TGTGCCAGCAGTCGGTCCAGCGACGGGCATGAGCAGTTCTTC. It encodes CASSRSSDGHEQFF.

J is TRBJ1-2 and V is TRBV7-2, with D perhaps matching TRBD1 (6 bases). Germline V gene sequence: CDR1 SGHTA, CDR2 FQGNSA. This CDR3 has 14 residues. V lost 8 bases to trimming and J lost 1 base, with 14 bases between them. CDR3 coding DNA: TGTGCCAGCCGAACAGGGTTATATAACTATGGCTACACCTTC. Amino acid sequence: CASRTGLYNYGYTF.

The V gene is TRBV18, the J gene TRBJ1-2; 11 bases match TRBD1. There are 17 residues in the CDR3. Germline V gene data show CDR1 as KGHSH and CDR2 as LQKENI. J was trimmed by 0 bases and V by 2 bases; bases with no gene match: 5. CDR3 sequence: CASSPGTGGSANYGYTF. Written as DNA, the CDR3 is TGTGCCAGCTCACCAGGGACAGGGGGTTCAGCTAACTATGGCTACACCTTC. Drawing the rest from reference TRBV18 and TRBJ1-2, the complete variable domain is NAGVMQNPRHLVRRRGQEARLRCSPMKGHSHVYWYRQLPEEGLKFMVYLQKENIIDESGMPKERFSAEFPKEGPSILRIQQVVRGDSAAYFCASSPGTGGSANYGYTFGSGTRLTVV.

The chain employs TRBV18 and TRBJ2-6; 11 bases align to TRBD1. The J segment lost 2 bases and the V segment lost 4 bases, leaving 4 bases of the junction unmatched. Germline V gene sequence: CDR1 KGHSH, CDR2 LQKENI. There are 17 residues in the CDR3. CDR3 loop: CASSQPGQGAGANVLTF. Written as DNA, the CDR3 is TGTGCCAGCTCACAGCCGGGACAGGGGGCTGGGGCCAACGTCCTGACTTTC.

DNA for the CDR3: TGTGCCAGTAGTATTGGGACAGACTACGAGCAGTACTTC. Translation: CASSIGTDYEQYF. V and J are TRBV19 and TRBJ2-7; 7 nucleotides align to TRBD1. CDR3 size: 13 residues. Germline V lookup: CDR1 LNHDA, CDR2 SQIVND (reference sequence). V was clipped by 3 bases and J by 3 bases; unmatched bases: 2.

V and J are TRBV6-1 and TRBJ1-2; D uncertain. Trimming took 1 base from V and 8 from J, leaving 14 bases between them. The CDR3 has 14 residues. Germline V CDR1 and CDR2: MNHNS, SASEGT. CDR3 amino acids: CASSEGSLGGGYTF. As DNA, the CDR3 is TGTGCCAGCAGTGAAGGTTCGTTAGGCGGAGGCTACACCTTC.

V is TRBV19 and J is TRBJ2-7; D may be TRBD2 (6 bases). The V and J ends lost 5 bases and 6 bases respectively, with 14 bases between them. CDR1 and CDR2 (germline): LNHDA, SQIVND (reference sequence). The CDR3 is made up of 13 amino acids. CDR3: CASSPGTGGEQYF. CDR3 in DNA: TGTGCCAGTAGTCCCGGGACTGGCGGCGAGCAGTACTTC.

The genes are TRBV19 and TRBJ1-5; 8 nucleotides agree with TRBD1. The V segment lost 4 bases and the J segment 4 bases; nucleotides outside the gene matches: 9. The CDR3 is 16 residues long. The V gene's germline CDR1 is LNHDA and CDR2 SQIVND (reference sequence). Written as DNA, the CDR3 is TGTGCCAGTAGTAAACAGGGGGGAGCGGTGAATCAGCCCCAGCATTTT. Its protein product is CASSKQGGAVNQPQHF.